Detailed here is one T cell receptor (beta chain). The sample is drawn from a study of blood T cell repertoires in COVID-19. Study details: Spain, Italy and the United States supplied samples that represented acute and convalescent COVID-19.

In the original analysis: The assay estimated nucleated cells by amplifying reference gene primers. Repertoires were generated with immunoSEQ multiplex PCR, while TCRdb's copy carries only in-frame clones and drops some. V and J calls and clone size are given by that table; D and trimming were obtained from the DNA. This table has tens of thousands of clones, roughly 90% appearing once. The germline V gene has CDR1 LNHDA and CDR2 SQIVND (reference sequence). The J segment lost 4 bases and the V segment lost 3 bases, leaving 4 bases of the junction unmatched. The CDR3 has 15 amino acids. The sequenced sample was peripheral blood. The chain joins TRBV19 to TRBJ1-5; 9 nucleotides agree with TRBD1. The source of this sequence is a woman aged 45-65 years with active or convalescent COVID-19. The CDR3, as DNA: TGTGCCAGTAGTATCCAGGACAGGGGTAATCAGCCCCAGCATTTT. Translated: CASSIQDRGNQPQHF. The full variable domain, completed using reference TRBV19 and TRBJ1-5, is DGGITQSPKYLFRKEGQNVTLSCEQNLNHDAMYWYRQDPGQGLRLIYYSQIVNDFQKGDIAEGYSVSREKKESFPLTVTSAQKNPTAFYLCASSIQDRGNQPQHFGDGTRLSIL.